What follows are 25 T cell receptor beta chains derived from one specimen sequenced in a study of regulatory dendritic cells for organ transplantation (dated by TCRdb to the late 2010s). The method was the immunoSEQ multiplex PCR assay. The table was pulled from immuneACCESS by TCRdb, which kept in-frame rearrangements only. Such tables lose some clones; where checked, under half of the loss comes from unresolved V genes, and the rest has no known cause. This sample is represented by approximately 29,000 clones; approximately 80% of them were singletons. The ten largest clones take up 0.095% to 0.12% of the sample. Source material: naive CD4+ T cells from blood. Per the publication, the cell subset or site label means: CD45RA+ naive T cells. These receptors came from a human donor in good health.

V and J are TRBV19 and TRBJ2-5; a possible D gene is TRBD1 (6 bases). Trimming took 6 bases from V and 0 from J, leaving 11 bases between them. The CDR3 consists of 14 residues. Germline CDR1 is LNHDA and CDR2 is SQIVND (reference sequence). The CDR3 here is CASRPQGHQETQYF. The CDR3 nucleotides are TGTGCCAGTAGGCCTCAGGGGCACCAAGAGACCCAGTACTTC.

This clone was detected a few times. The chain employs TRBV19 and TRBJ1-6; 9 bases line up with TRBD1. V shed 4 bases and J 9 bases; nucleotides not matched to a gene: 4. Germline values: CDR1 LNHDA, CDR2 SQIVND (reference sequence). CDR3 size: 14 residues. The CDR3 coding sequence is TGTGCCAGTAGTACTGACAGGGGGGTTTCACCCCTCCACTTT. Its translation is CASSTDRGVSPLHF.

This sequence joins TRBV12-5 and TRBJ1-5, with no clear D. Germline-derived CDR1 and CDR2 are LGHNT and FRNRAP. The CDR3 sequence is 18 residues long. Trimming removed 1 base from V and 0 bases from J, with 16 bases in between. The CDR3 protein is CASGLANTLRYSNQPQHF. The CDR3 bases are TGTGCTAGTGGTTTGGCGAACACACTACGATATAGCAATCAGCCCCAGCATTTT.

CDR3 DNA sequence: TGCGCCAGCAGCCAACGAGGACAGAACTATGGCTACACCTTC. Its translation: CASSQRGQNYGYTF. The chain links TRBV4-1 to TRBJ1-2, with D maybe TRBD1 (6 bases). The ends were cut back, 2 bases at V and 2 bases at J, with 9 bases in the middle. The CDR3 has 14 amino acids. Germline V gene sequence: CDR1 MGHRA, CDR2 YSYEKL.

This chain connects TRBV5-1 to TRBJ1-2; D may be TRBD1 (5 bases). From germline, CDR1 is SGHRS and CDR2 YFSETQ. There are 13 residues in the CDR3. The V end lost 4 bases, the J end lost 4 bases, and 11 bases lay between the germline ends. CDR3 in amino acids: CASSRIDSYGYTF. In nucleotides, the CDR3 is TGCGCCAGCAGCAGGATTGACAGCTATGGCTACACCTTC.

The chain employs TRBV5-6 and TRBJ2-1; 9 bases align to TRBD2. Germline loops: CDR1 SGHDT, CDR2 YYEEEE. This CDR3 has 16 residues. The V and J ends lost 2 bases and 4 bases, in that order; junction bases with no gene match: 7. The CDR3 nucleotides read TGTGCCAGCAGCTTTCCGCTAGCGGGGCAATACAATGAGCAGTTCTTC. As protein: CASSFPLAGQYNEQFF.

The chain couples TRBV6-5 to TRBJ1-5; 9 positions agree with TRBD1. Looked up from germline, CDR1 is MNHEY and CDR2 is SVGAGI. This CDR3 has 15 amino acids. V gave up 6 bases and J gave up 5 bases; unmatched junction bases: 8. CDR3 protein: CASREGQGFDQPQHF. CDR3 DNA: TGTGCCAGCAGAGAGGGACAGGGCTTCGATCAGCCCCAGCATTTT.

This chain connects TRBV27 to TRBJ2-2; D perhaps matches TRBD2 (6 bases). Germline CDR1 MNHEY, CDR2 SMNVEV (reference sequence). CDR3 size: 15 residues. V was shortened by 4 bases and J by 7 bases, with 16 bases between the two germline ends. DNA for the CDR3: TGTGCCAGCAGTTCGGAGGGAGCGCCAGGCGGGGAGCTGTTTTTT. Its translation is CASSSEGAPGGELFF.

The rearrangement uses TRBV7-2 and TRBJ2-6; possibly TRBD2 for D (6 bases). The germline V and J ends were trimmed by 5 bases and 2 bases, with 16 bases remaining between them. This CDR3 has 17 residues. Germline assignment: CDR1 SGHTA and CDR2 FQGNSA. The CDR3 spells CASSRWGERPGANVLTF. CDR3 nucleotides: TGTGCCAGCAGCCGGTGGGGGGAAAGGCCTGGGGCCAACGTCCTGACTTTC.

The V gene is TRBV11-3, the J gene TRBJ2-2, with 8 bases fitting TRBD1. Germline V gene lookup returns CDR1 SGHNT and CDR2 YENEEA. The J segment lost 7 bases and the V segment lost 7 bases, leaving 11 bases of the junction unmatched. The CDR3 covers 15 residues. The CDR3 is CASTSGQGADGELFF. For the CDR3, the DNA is TGTGCCAGCACCTCCGGGCAGGGGGCGGACGGGGAGCTGTTTTTT.

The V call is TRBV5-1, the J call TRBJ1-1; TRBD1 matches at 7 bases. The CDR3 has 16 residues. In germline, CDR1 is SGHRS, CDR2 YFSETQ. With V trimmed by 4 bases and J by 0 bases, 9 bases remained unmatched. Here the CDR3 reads CASSTHPGQMNTEAFF. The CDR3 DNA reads TGCGCCAGCAGCACCCATCCGGGACAGATGAACACTGAAGCTTTCTTT.

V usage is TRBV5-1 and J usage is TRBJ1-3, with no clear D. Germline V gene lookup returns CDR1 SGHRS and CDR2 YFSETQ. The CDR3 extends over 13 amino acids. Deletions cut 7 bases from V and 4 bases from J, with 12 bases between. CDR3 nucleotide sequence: TGCGCCAGCTCCCAACTCGGGGGAAACACCATATATTTT. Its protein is CASSQLGGNTIYF.

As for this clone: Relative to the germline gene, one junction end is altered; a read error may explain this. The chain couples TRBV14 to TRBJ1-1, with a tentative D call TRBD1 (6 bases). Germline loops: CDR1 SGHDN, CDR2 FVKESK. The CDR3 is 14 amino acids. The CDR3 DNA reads TGTGCCAGCAGCCCAAACCTGAGTACAGGGTCTCCCTCGTTT. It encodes CASSPNLSTGSPSF. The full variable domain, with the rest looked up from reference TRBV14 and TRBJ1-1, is EAGVTQFPSHSVIEKGQTVTLRCDPISGHDNLYWYRRVMGKEIKFLLHFVKESKQDESGMPNNRFLAERTGGTYSTLKVQPAELEDSGVYFCASSPNLSTGSPSFGQGTRLTVV.

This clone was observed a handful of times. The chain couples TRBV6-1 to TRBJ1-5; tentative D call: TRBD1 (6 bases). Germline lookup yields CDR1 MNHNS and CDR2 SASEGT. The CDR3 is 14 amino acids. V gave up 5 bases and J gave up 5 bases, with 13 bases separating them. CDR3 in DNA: TGTGCCAGCAGTTTGACAGGCCCAGATCAGCCCCAGCATTTT. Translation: CASSLTGPDQPQHF.

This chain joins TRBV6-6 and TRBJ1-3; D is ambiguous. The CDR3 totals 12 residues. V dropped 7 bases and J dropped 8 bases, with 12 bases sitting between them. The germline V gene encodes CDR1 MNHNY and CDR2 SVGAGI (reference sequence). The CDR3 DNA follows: TGTGCCAGCACTATCCGCCGGGACACCATATATTTT. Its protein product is CASTIRRDTIYF.

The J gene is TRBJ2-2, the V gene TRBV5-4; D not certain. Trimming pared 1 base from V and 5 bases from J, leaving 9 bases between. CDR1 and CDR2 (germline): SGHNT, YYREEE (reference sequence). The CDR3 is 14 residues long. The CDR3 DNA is TGTGCCAGCAGCTTGTATTTGGAGACCGGGGAGCTGTTTTTT. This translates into CASSLYLETGELFF.

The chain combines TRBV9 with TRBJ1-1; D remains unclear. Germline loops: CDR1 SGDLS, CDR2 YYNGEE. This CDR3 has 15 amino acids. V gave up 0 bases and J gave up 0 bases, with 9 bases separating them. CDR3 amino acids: CASSVGSTMNTEAFF. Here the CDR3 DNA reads TGTGCCAGCAGCGTAGGCAGTACCATGAACACTGAAGCTTTCTTT.

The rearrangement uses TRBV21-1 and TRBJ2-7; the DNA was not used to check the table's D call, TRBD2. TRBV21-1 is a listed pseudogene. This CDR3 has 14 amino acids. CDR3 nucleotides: TGTGCCAGCAGCAACGGGGATTCCAACTACGAGCAGTACTTC. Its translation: CASSNGDSNYEQYF.

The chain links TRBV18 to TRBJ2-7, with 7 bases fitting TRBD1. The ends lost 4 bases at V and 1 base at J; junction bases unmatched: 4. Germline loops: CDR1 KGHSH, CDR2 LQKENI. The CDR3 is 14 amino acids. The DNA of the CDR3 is TGTGCCAGCTCACAGGACAGGTCATCCTACGAGCAGTACTTC. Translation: CASSQDRSSYEQYF.

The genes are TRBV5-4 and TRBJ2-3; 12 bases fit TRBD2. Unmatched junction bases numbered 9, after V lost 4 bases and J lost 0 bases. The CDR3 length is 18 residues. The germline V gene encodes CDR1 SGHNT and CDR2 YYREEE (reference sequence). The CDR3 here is CASSPTSGGETSTDTQYF. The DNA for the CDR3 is TGTGCCAGCAGCCCGACTAGCGGGGGTGAAACTAGCACAGATACGCAGTATTTT.

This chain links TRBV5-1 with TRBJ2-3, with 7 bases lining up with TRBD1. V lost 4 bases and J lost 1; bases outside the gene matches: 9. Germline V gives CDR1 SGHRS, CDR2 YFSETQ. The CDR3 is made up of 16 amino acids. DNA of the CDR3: TGCGCCAGCAGCATCAGGTCCGGGACAGGCACAGATACGCAGTATTTT. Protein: CASSIRSGTGTDTQYF.

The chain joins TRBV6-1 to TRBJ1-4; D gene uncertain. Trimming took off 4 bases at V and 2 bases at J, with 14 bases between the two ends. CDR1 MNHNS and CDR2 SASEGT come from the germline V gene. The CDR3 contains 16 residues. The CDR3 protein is CASSGAAGLTNEKLFF. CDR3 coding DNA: TGTGCCAGCAGTGGGGCCGCTGGGCTGACTAATGAAAAACTGTTTTTT.

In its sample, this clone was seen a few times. The CDR3 loop is CASSPLAGANTGELFF. CDR3 in DNA: TGTGCCAGCAGCCCGCTAGCGGGGGCGAACACCGGGGAGCTGTTTTTT. The chain joins TRBV7-7 to TRBJ2-2; 10 bases fit TRBD2. J gave up 0 bases and V 5 bases, and 3 bases lay outside the gene matches. CDR1 is SSHAT, CDR2 FNYEAQ, per germline (reference sequence). CDR3 length: 16 amino acids.

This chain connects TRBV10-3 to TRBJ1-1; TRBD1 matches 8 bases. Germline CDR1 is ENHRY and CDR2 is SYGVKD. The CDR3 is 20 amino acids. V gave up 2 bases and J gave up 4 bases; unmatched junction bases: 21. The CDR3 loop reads CAISEPTWVQGARGGTEAFF. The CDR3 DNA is TGTGCCATCAGTGAGCCGACCTGGGTTCAGGGGGCGAGGGGTGGCACTGAAGCTTTCTTT.

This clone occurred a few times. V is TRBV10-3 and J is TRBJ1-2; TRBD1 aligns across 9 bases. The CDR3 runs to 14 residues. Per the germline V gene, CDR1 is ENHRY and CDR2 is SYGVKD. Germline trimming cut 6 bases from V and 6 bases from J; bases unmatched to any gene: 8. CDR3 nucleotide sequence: TGTGCCATCAGCGGCGGGACAGGGAATAATGGCTACACCTTC. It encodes CAISGGTGNNGYTF.